This TCR beta chain comes out of a study of vaccination and CD4 T cells after COVID-19. Looking at the study overall: Each enrolled participant received a two-dose regimen of either BNT162b2 or mRNA-1273 vaccine.

There are a few counts of this clonotype. No antigen is known for it. Whole-study results and caveats: Spike mono-reactivity was found in 304 of 307 vaccine-specific clones from convalescent patients.

The CDR3 sequence is 16 residues long. Germline-derived CDR1 and CDR2 are SGHNT and YENEEA. V was shortened by 1 base and J by 9 bases, with 19 bases between the two germline ends. Sequenced with the Oncomine TCR Beta short-read assay was DNA taken from cultured CD4+ T cells. TCRdb processed the PCR reads anew with MiXCR; each CDR3 protein has one entry. The sample carries 9,000 to 13,000 distinct CDR3 sequences, approximately 28% recorded once. The treatment here: roughly 11-day PBMC culture with coronavirus spike peptide pools or control peptides (ViraFEST assay). ViraFEST used peptide pools to expand antigen-specific T cells, then sequenced TCRs.

The V gene is TRBV11-3, the J gene TRBJ2-1; D could derive from TRBD1 or TRBD2 (5 bases each). This clonotype was sampled from a human donor who had recovered from COVID-19. The sample here was CD4+ T cells from blood, cultured in vitro, taken after SARS-CoV-2 vaccination. CDR3 in amino acids: CASSLAAGAWGIEQFF. CDR3 nucleotides: TGTGCCAGCAGCTTAGCGGCGGGCGCGTGGGGCATTGAGCAGTTCTTC.